The 31 T cell receptor beta chains in this list originate from one sample, sequenced in a study of cytomegalovirus exposure and HLA in healthy donors. In the PCR, 60 Vbeta and 13 Jbeta primers were used. Using immunoSEQ multiplex PCR, the repertoire was profiled, and TCRdb retains in-frame clones only, with some absent. The data hold a few hundred thousand clones, with 75% to 80% observed a single time. Sequencing was carried out using PBMCs. These receptors were obtained from a man aged 18 to 35 in good health and CMV-seronegative.

This clone was detected a few times. The chain uses TRBV18 and TRBJ1-2; no definite D call. V dropped 0 bases and J dropped 0 bases, with 8 bases sitting between them. This CDR3 spans 15 amino acids. Germline V CDR1 and CDR2: KGHSH, LQKENI. CDR3 loop: CASSPPGMSNYGYTF. The CDR3 DNA follows: TGTGCCAGCTCACCACCGGGCATGTCTAACTATGGCTACACCTTC.

The chain links TRBV19 to TRBJ2-2, with D perhaps matching TRBD2 (6 bases). The V gene's germline CDR1 is LNHDA and CDR2 SQIVND (reference sequence). Trimming took 0 bases from V and 0 from J, leaving 20 bases between them. There are 20 residues in the CDR3. CDR3 in DNA: TGTGCCAGTAGTATAGATCGGTCTGGAACTAGCCTCTCGAACACCGGGGAGCTGTTTTTT. It translates to CASSIDRSGTSLSNTGELFF.

The chain employs TRBV2 and TRBJ2-2; TRBD1 aligns across 9 bases. The junction had 11 bases not matched to a gene; V was cut back by 11 bases and J by 1 base. The CDR3 contains 16 residues. The germline V gene encodes CDR1 SNHLY and CDR2 FYNNEI. The CDR3 nucleotides read TGTGCCGTTCCTGGAGGGACAGGGATGAACACCGGGGAGCTGTTTTTT. It encodes CAVPGGTGMNTGELFF.

The chain is built from TRBV5-1 and TRBJ2-1; 10 bases are a match to TRBD1. V gave up 4 bases and J gave up 3 bases; unmatched junction bases: 7. The CDR3 is 16 amino acids. Germline V gene data show CDR1 as SGHRS and CDR2 as YFSETQ. DNA of the CDR3: TGCGCCAGCAGCGGTAGACAGGGGGCAGGCTACAATGAGCAGTTCTTC. It yields the protein CASSGRQGAGYNEQFF.

This sequence joins TRBV28 and TRBJ2-7; possibly TRBD1 for D (6 bases). The CDR3 is 13 amino acids. Trimming shortened V by 3 bases and J by 6 bases, and 12 bases separated the two germline ends. The germline V gene encodes CDR1 MDHEN and CDR2 SYDVKM. This CDR3 is CASSFDRFREQYF. The CDR3 DNA is TGTGCCAGCAGTTTCGACAGGTTTCGCGAGCAGTACTTC.

V is TRBV5-4 and J is TRBJ1-2; no clear D. CDR1 is SGHNT and CDR2 is YYREEE in the germline V gene (reference sequence). Trimming pared 4 bases from V and 0 bases from J, leaving 10 bases between. The CDR3 consists of 14 residues. The CDR3, as DNA: TGTGCCAGCAGCCCCGGAGGAGCTAACTATGGCTACACCTTC. This gives the protein CASSPGGANYGYTF.

This clone was seen only once. The V call is TRBV5-1, the J call TRBJ1-4; 7 positions match TRBD1. The J segment lost 4 bases and the V segment lost 5 bases, leaving 8 bases of the junction unmatched. The CDR3 spans 15 residues. The germline gives CDR1 SGHRS, CDR2 YFSETQ. CDR3 sequence reads: CASSIGTASNEKLFF. Here the CDR3 DNA reads TGCGCCAGCAGTATCGGGACAGCCAGTAATGAAAAACTGTTTTTT. The complete variable domain, with remaining parts taken from reference TRBV5-1 and TRBJ1-4, reads KAGVTQTPRYLIKTRGQQVTLSCSPISGHRSVSWYQQTPGQGLQFLFEYFSETQRNKGNFPGRFSGRQFSNSRSEMNVSTLELGDSALYLCASSIGTASNEKLFFGSGTQLSVL.

The chain uses TRBV5-4 and TRBJ2-7, with D hard to call. This CDR3 comprises 14 residues. Germline assignment: CDR1 SGHNT and CDR2 YYREEE (reference sequence). V was pared by 2 bases and J by 3 bases, with 12 bases between. In DNA, the CDR3 is TGTGCCAGCAGCTTCACGCAGGAAAACTACGAGCAGTACTTC. It yields the protein CASSFTQENYEQYF.

V is TRBV6-6 and J is TRBJ2-1; 10 bases match TRBD1. The CDR3 spans 15 residues. Unmatched junction bases numbered 13, after V lost 5 bases and J lost 12 bases. The germline gives CDR1 MNHNY, CDR2 SVGAGI (reference sequence). DNA of the CDR3: TGTGCCAGCAGTACCCAAACCGGGACAGGGGAACCGCAGTTCTTC. It codes for CASSTQTGTGEPQFF.

The chain links TRBV7-9 to TRBJ2-7, with TRBD1 as a possible D gene (5 bases). Germline loops: CDR1 SEHNR, CDR2 FQNEAQ (reference sequence). Trimming removed 5 bases from V and 5 bases from J, with 16 bases in between. The CDR3 runs 14 residues. Here the CDR3 DNA reads TGTGCCAGCAGCGTGCCACAGGACAACGACGAGCAGTACTTC. Translating it yields CASSVPQDNDEQYF. The entire variable domain, with the rest obtained from reference TRBV7-9 and TRBJ2-7, is as follows: DTGVSQNPRHKITKRGQNVTFRCDPISEHNRLYWYRQTLGQGPEFLTYFQNEAQLEKSRLLSDRFSAERPKGSFSTLEIQRTEQGDSAMYLCASSVPQDNDEQYFGPGTRLTVT.

The chain is built from TRBV6-5 and TRBJ1-5, with a possible D match to TRBD1 (5 bases). The CDR3 contains 15 residues. Germline V lookup: CDR1 MNHEY, CDR2 SVGAGI. Trimming left V 4 bases short and J 6 bases short, with 16 bases between. In nucleotides, the CDR3 is TGTGCCAGCAGTTCTAAACCCCAGGGTAGTCAGCCCCAGCATTTT. Amino acid sequence: CASSSKPQGSQPQHF.

With regard to this clone: The sample contains more than one DNA sequence encoding this CDR3. The V gene is TRBV6-5, the J gene TRBJ1-3; TRBD1 might be the D (5 bases). Trimming left V 0 bases short and J 4 bases short, with 13 bases between. CDR1 MNHEY and CDR2 SVGAGI come from the germline V gene. This CDR3 comprises 16 residues. The CDR3 bases are TGTGCCAGCAGTTACTCGACCGGGGGGTCCGGAAACACCATATATTTT. Protein: CASSYSTGGSGNTIYF.

In its sample, this clone was seen once. The chain recombines TRBV28 with TRBJ2-3; 11 bases agree with TRBD2. Germline CDR1 and CDR2: MDHEN and SYDVKM. This CDR3 has 17 amino acids. V dropped 4 bases and J dropped 2; count of bases not matched to a gene: 8. The chain's CDR3 is CASSSLLLAGVTDTQYF. CDR3 coding DNA: TGTGCCAGCAGTTCTCTCCTACTAGCGGGAGTCACAGATACGCAGTATTTT. Complete variable domain (other parts from reference TRBV28 and TRBJ2-3): DVKVTQSSRYLVKRTGEKVFLECVQDMDHENMFWYRQDPGLGLRLIYFSYDVKMKEKGDIPEGYSVSREKKERFSLILESASTNQTSMYLCASSSLLLAGVTDTQYFGPGTRLTVL.

The chain has TRBV27 and TRBJ2-5, with D maybe TRBD2 (6 bases). CDR3 size: 11 residues. Germline-derived CDR1 and CDR2 are MNHEY and SMNVEV (reference sequence). The V gene lost 8 bases and the J gene lost 4 bases, with 8 bases spanning the gap. The CDR3 spells CASGGLETQYF. CDR3 in DNA: TGTGCCAGCGGAGGGCTAGAGACCCAGTACTTC.

This chain joins TRBV7-3 and TRBJ2-1, with D maybe TRBD1 (6 bases). This CDR3 has 15 amino acids. Per germline, CDR1 SGHTA and CDR2 FQGTGA. V gave up 4 bases and J gave up 4 bases, with 14 bases separating them. The CDR3 coding sequence is TGTGCCAGCAGCTATGGGGGCTCCGTTTACAATGAGCAGTTCTTC. Translated, it gives CASSYGGSVYNEQFF.

The V call is TRBV30, the J call TRBJ1-3; the D gene is possibly TRBD1 (5 bases). Trimming took off 0 bases at V and 1 base at J, with 7 bases between the two ends. CDR3 length: 14 residues. Germline assignment: CDR1 GTSNPN and CDR2 SVGIG (reference sequence). The CDR3 is CAWSVGVSGNTIYF. As DNA, the CDR3 is TGTGCCTGGAGTGTAGGGGTTTCTGGAAACACCATATATTTT.

This clone came up once. The CDR3 loop is CASSFGTSGAETQYF. DNA of the CDR3: TGCGCCAGCAGCTTTGGGACTAGCGGGGCGGAGACCCAGTACTTC. The V and J genes are TRBV5-1 and TRBJ2-5; 13 bases are shared with TRBD2. This CDR3 has 15 residues. V shed 2 bases and J 5 bases; nucleotides not matched to a gene: 3. CDR1 is SGHRS and CDR2 is YFSETQ in the germline V gene.

The chain carries TRBV5-1 and TRBJ1-2; TRBD1 might be the D (5 bases). V dropped 0 bases and J dropped 8 bases, with 20 bases sitting between them. The germline V gene has CDR1 SGHRS and CDR2 YFSETQ. CDR3 length: 16 amino acids. The CDR3 DNA sequence: TGCGCCAGCAGCTTGGCCCGACAGCAAAGCTATGAGGGCTACACCTTC. Residues: CASSLARQQSYEGYTF. The full variable domain, with the rest looked up from reference TRBV5-1 and TRBJ1-2, is KAGVTQTPRYLIKTRGQQVTLSCSPISGHRSVSWYQQTPGQGLQFLFEYFSETQRNKGNFPGRFSGRQFSNSRSEMNVSTLELGDSALYLCASSLARQQSYEGYTFGSGTRLTVV.

V usage is TRBV4-2 and J usage is TRBJ2-7, with 7 positions matching TRBD1. Trimming cost V 2 bases and J 1 base; bases outside gene matches: 5. CDR1 and CDR2 (germline): LGHNA, YNFKEQ. The CDR3 covers 15 residues. The CDR3 DNA reads as TGTGCCAGCAGCCAACAGGGGGACAGTTCCTACGAGCAGTACTTC. Translated: CASSQQGDSSYEQYF.

This clone was observed a handful of times. The CDR3: CATSFGDSQETQYF. CDR3 nucleotides: TGTGCCACCAGCTTTGGGGACAGTCAAGAGACCCAGTACTTC. The chain carries TRBV15 and TRBJ2-5; 7 bases match TRBD1. The length of the CDR3 is 14 residues. Germline assignment: CDR1 LNHNV and CDR2 YYDKDF (reference sequence). V shed 5 bases and J 2 bases; nucleotides not matched to a gene: 5. Full variable domain (remainder filled in from reference TRBV15 and TRBJ2-5): DAMVIQNPRYQVTQFGKPVTLSCSQTLNHNVMYWYQQKSSQAPKLLFHYYDKDFNNEADTPDNFQSRRPNTSFCFLDIRSPGLGDTAMYLCATSFGDSQETQYFGPGTRLLVL.

The rearrangement uses TRBV7-3 and TRBJ2-2; D perhaps matches TRBD1 (5 bases). The length of the CDR3 is 16 residues. The germline V gene has CDR1 SGHTA and CDR2 FQGTGA. Trimming shortened V by 5 bases and J by 3 bases, and 16 bases separated the two germline ends. The DNA for the CDR3 is TGTGCCAGCAGCCATCAGGGCGTTGGGGACACCGGGGAGCTGTTTTTT. This sequence encodes CASSHQGVGDTGELFF.

This chain joins TRBV2 and TRBJ2-7; TRBD1 might be the D (5 bases). The CDR3 is 12 amino acids. Trimming pared 6 bases from V and 2 bases from J, leaving 8 bases between. CDR1 SNHLY and CDR2 FYNNEI come from the germline V gene. The chain's CDR3 is CASRETAYEQYF. The CDR3 coding sequence is TGTGCCAGCAGGGAGACAGCCTACGAGCAGTACTTC.

This chain joins TRBV2 and TRBJ1-1, with TRBD1 identical over 8 bases. This CDR3 is 15 amino acids long. The germline CDR1 and CDR2 sequences are SNHLY and FYNNEI. Germline trimming cut 5 bases from V and 4 bases from J; bases unmatched to any gene: 9. This CDR3 is CASSTQGQGGTEAFF. DNA of the CDR3: TGTGCCAGCAGTACCCAAGGACAGGGAGGCACTGAAGCTTTCTTT.

Remarks on this clone: At one boundary the junction diverges from the germline segment, which might be a read error. J is TRBJ2-1 and V is TRBV7-7; D gene unclear. The CDR3 runs 13 residues. The germline gives CDR1 SSHAT, CDR2 FNYEAQ (reference sequence). The CDR3 loop reads CASSRLIGFEQFF. Written as DNA, the CDR3 is TGTGCTAGCAGCCGACTCATCGGATTTGAGCAGTTCTTC.

J is TRBJ2-1 and V is TRBV7-3; 8 nucleotides line up with TRBD2. Germline V CDR1 and CDR2: SGHTA, FQGTGA. This CDR3 comprises 16 residues. Unmatched junction bases numbered 14, after V lost 5 bases and J lost 8 bases. CDR3 bases: TGTGCCAGCAGCCCCGGGTCTACGGGAGGGAAGGATGAGCAGTTCTTC. Translated, it gives CASSPGSTGGKDEQFF.

The chain carries TRBV28 and TRBJ2-1; weak D call: TRBD2 (5 bases). V was clipped by 3 bases and J by 8 bases, with 5 bases between them. The CDR3 runs to 11 residues. Germline CDR1 is MDHEN and CDR2 is SYDVKM. As DNA, the CDR3 is TGTGCCAGCAGTTTCGGGGATGAGCAGTTCTTC. Translated: CASSFGDEQFF.

This clone has a single count. The chain links TRBV5-1 to TRBJ2-3; the D is unclear. Germline V lookup: CDR1 SGHRS, CDR2 YFSETQ. Trimming shortened V by 3 bases and J by 6 bases, and 8 bases separated the two germline ends. This CDR3 spans 12 amino acids. The CDR3 DNA reads as TGCGCCAGCAGCTCCGGAGATGATACGCAGTATTTT. As protein: CASSSGDDTQYF. Combining the CDR3 with reference TRBV5-1 and TRBJ2-3 gives the whole variable domain KAGVTQTPRYLIKTRGQQVTLSCSPISGHRSVSWYQQTPGQGLQFLFEYFSETQRNKGNFPGRFSGRQFSNSRSEMNVSTLELGDSALYLCASSSGDDTQYFGPGTRLTVL.

The J gene is TRBJ1-2, the V gene TRBV4-2; D remains unclear. CDR1 is LGHNA and CDR2 is YNFKEQ in the germline V gene. The length of the CDR3 is 14 residues. Trimming left V 3 bases short and J 0 bases short, with 8 bases between. CDR3 amino acids: CASSQRDPNYGYTF. The CDR3 nucleotides read TGTGCCAGCAGCCAGAGGGATCCTAACTATGGCTACACCTTC.

This chain links TRBV5-4 with TRBJ2-7; 7 nucleotides align to TRBD1. The germline CDR1 and CDR2 sequences are SGHNT and YYREEE (reference sequence). J lost 2 bases, V lost 4 bases, and 3 bases had no gene match. The CDR3 spans 13 residues. The CDR3 here is CASSRTGTYEQYF. The DNA for the CDR3 is TGTGCCAGCAGCCGGACAGGCACCTACGAGCAGTACTTC.

The chain uses TRBV7-2 and TRBJ2-7; 11 bases fit TRBD2. V shed 4 bases, J shed 3 bases, and the junction held 5 bases outside the gene matches. This CDR3 is built from 15 residues. Germline CDR1 is SGHTA and CDR2 is FQGNSA. The CDR3 bases are TGTGCCAGCAGCTCTTTAGCGGGAGGGGGCTACGAGCAGTACTTC. This codes for CASSSLAGGGYEQYF.

This sequence joins TRBV6-1 and TRBJ2-7; the D is unclear. The CDR3 totals 13 residues. CDR1 is MNHNS, CDR2 SASEGT, per germline. Trimming took off 3 bases at V and 4 bases at J, with 10 bases between the two ends. The DNA for the CDR3 is TGTGCCAGCAGTGAGAGGCCCGGATACGAGCAGTACTTC. Translated, it gives CASSERPGYEQYF.